This T cell receptor beta chain derives from a study of Tregs in tolerant kidney transplant recipients. Unstimulated Tregs (CD4+CD25+CD127-) and CD4+CD25- non-Tregs were sorted from PBMCs. Regulatory T cells were sorted from thawed PBMCs rested overnight at 37°C with about 210 IU/ml IL-2. Findings and limits, study-wide: Nucleotide sequences could not be compared across some patients' samples due to primer changes.

The assay was immunoSEQ multiplex PCR, and TCRdb's table has in-frame clones only and misses some. The sample consists of more than 60,000 clones, 75% to 90% of them appearing once. Concerning this clone itself: The antigen is undetermined.

The CDR3 loop spans 14 amino acids. Looked up from germline, CDR1 is LNHDA and CDR2 is SQIVND (reference sequence). Losses at the gene ends were 5 bases for V and 4 bases for J; bases not matched to a gene: 6. This TCR was recovered from a human donor who received a combined kidney and bone marrow transplant. The specimen was Tregs from blood, collected before the transplant. The rearrangement links TRBV19 to TRBJ2-3; TRBD1 matches 7 bases. CDR3 loop: CASSLYRGSDTQYF. As DNA, the CDR3 is TGTGCCAGTAGTCTATACAGGGGATCAGATACGCAGTATTTT. Using reference TRBV19 and TRBJ2-3 for the parts outside the CDR3, the full variable domain is DGGITQSPKYLFRKEGQNVTLSCEQNLNHDAMYWYRQDPGQGLRLIYYSQIVNDFQKGDIAEGYSVSREKKESFPLTVTSAQKNPTAFYLCASSLYRGSDTQYFGPGTRLTVL.